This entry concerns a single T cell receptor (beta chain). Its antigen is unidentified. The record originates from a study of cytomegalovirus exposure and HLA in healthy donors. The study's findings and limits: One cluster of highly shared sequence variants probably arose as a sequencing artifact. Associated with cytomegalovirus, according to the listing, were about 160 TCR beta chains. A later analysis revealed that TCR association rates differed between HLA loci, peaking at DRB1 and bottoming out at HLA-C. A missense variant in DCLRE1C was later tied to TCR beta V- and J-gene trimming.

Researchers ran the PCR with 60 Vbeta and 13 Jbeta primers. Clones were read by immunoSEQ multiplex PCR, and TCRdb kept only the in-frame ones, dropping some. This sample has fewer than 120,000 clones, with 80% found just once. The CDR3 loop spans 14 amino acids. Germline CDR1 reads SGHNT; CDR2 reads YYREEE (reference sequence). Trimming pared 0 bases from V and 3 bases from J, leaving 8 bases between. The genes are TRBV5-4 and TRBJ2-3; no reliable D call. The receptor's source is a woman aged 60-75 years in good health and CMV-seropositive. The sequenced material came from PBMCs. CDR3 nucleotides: TGTGCCAGCAGCTTGGTCCAGGCGACAGATACGCAGTATTTT. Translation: CASSLVQATDTQYF.